The rows below give T cell receptor beta chains drawn from one sample of a study of T-cell memory formation after mild COVID-19. TCRdb reanalysed the 5' RACE reads using MiXCR and keeps one entry per CDR3 protein. The sample carries roughly 620,000 distinct CDR3 sequences, roughly 18% recorded once. Material for sequencing was PBMCs or a T cell subset sorted from them (not recorded which). These receptors were collected from an adult woman who had mild COVID-19 (a few samples of this study predate the infection). Cell type and time point are not known. Each CDR3 is given with its conserved first and last residue. D genes are given only for firm matches. Only some rows state a clone size, as once, few, many or a class for expanded clones.

J gene: TRBJ1-1
V gene: TRBV14
clone size: NA
D gene: TRBD1
CDR3 protein: CASSPTGVSEAFF
CDR3 DNA: TGTGCCAGCAGCCCGACAGGGGTTTCTGAAGCTTTCTTT

J gene: TRBJ1-5
V gene: TRBV6-2/TRBV6-3
clone size: NA
D gene: NA
CDR3 protein: CASRGTPNQPQHF
CDR3 DNA: TGTGCCAGCAGAGGGACACCAAATCAGCCCCAGCATTTT

J gene: TRBJ1-2
V gene: TRBV4-2
clone size: NA
D gene: NA
CDR3 protein: CASSQDSGANYGYTF
CDR3 DNA: TGTGCCAGCAGCCAAGATTCCGGCGCAAACTATGGCTACACCTTC

J gene: TRBJ1-1
V gene: TRBV5-1
clone size: NA
D gene: NA
CDR3 protein: CASSPTINTEAFF
CDR3 DNA: TGCGCCAGCAGCCCTACGATTAACACTGAAGCTTTCTTT

J gene: TRBJ2-1
V gene: TRBV5-1
clone size: NA
D gene: NA
CDR3 protein: CASRIQNEQFF
CDR3 DNA: TGCGCCAGCAGGATACAGAATGAGCAGTTCTTC

J gene: TRBJ2-7
V gene: TRBV19
clone size: NA
D gene: NA
CDR3 protein: CARGGGVEQYF
CDR3 DNA: TGTGCCAGAGGGGGAGGGGTCGAGCAGTACTTC

J gene: TRBJ2-5
V gene: TRBV5-5
clone size: NA
D gene: NA
CDR3 protein: CASSLAVEANLQETQYF
CDR3 DNA: TGTGCCAGCAGCTTGGCTGTAGAAGCAAATCTCCAAGAGACCCAGTACTTC

J gene: TRBJ2-7
V gene: TRBV29-1
clone size: few
D gene: NA
CDR3 protein: CSVEAPEQYF
CDR3 DNA: TGCAGCGTTGAAGCCCCAGAGCAGTACTTC

J gene: TRBJ1-2
V gene: TRBV12-3/TRBV12-4
clone size: few
D gene: TRBD1
CDR3 protein: CASSSTGGRGYTF
CDR3 DNA: TGTGCCAGCAGTTCGACAGGGGGCCGTGGCTACACCTTC

J gene: TRBJ2-7
V gene: TRBV4-3
clone size: few
D gene: TRBD2
CDR3 protein: CASAVDSGRFYEQYF
CDR3 DNA: TGCGCCAGCGCTGTGGATAGCGGGAGGTTTTACGAGCAGTACTTC

J gene: TRBJ1-2
V gene: TRBV12-3/TRBV12-4
clone size: NA
D gene: NA
CDR3 protein: CASSLLQNYGYTF
CDR3 DNA: TGTGCCAGCAGTTTGTTACAGAACTATGGCTACACCTTC

J gene: TRBJ1-4
V gene: TRBV5-6
clone size: many
D gene: TRBD1
CDR3 protein: CASSRQGTANEKLFF
CDR3 DNA: TGTGCCAGCAGCAGACAGGGGACTGCTAATGAAAAACTGTTTTTT

J gene: TRBJ2-7
V gene: TRBV5-1
clone size: few
D gene: TRBD1
CDR3 protein: CASSLEGQGLREQYF
CDR3 DNA: TGCGCCAGCAGCTTGGAGGGACAGGGGTTAAGGGAGCAGTACTTC

J gene: TRBJ2-5
V gene: TRBV7-7
clone size: many
D gene: NA
CDR3 protein: CASRATGGLQETQYF
CDR3 DNA: TGTGCCAGCAGAGCTACAGGGGGACTACAAGAGACCCAGTACTTC

J gene: TRBJ1-2
V gene: TRBV5-1
clone size: NA
D gene: NA
CDR3 protein: CASSLDPRYGYTF
CDR3 DNA: TGCGCCAGCAGCTTGGACCCACGGTATGGCTACACCTTC

J gene: TRBJ2-7
V gene: TRBV20-1
clone size: NA
D gene: NA
CDR3 protein: CSARQGQGAYEQYF
CDR3 DNA: TGCAGTGCTAGACAAGGTCAGGGTGCCTACGAGCAGTACTTC

J gene: TRBJ2-1
V gene: TRBV11-2
clone size: NA
D gene: TRBD2
CDR3 protein: CASSPVPLAGGLNEQFF
CDR3 DNA: TGTGCCAGCAGCCCTGTACCCCTAGCGGGAGGTCTCAATGAGCAGTTCTTC

J gene: TRBJ2-4
V gene: TRBV25-1
clone size: NA
D gene: TRBD2
CDR3 protein: CASSEFGRSDIQYF
CDR3 DNA: TGTGCCAGCAGTGAATTCGGGAGGAGTGACATTCAGTACTTC

J gene: TRBJ1-1
V gene: TRBV7-2
clone size: NA
D gene: NA
CDR3 protein: CASSGYRAGNTEAFF
CDR3 DNA: TGTGCCAGCAGCGGATACAGGGCTGGGAACACTGAAGCTTTCTTT

J gene: TRBJ2-2
V gene: TRBV20-1
clone size: few
D gene: NA
CDR3 protein: CSARDGGPYTGANTGELFF
CDR3 DNA: TGCAGTGCTAGAGATGGAGGCCCATATACCGGAGCGAACACCGGGGAGCTGTTTTTT

J gene: TRBJ2-1
V gene: TRBV29-1
clone size: few
D gene: TRBD2
CDR3 protein: CSVEWGSSGRGDEQFF
CDR3 DNA: TGCAGCGTTGAATGGGGGAGTAGCGGGAGAGGGGATGAGCAGTTCTTC

J gene: TRBJ2-5
V gene: TRBV20-1
clone size: few
D gene: NA
CDR3 protein: CSAMGQETQYF
CDR3 DNA: TGCAGTGCTATGGGACAAGAGACCCAGTACTTC

J gene: TRBJ1-3
V gene: TRBV5-5
clone size: NA
D gene: TRBD1
CDR3 protein: CASSLSTGAGNTIYF
CDR3 DNA: TGTGCCAGCAGCTTAAGTACAGGGGCTGGAAACACCATATATTTT